This entry describes one T cell receptor beta chain. What it binds is unknown. This sample is part of a study of shared clonotypes between healthy human individuals. Study results and caveats: Among non-shared clonotypes, generation probabilities were lower than among those shared by all four donors. Investigators collected only blood, and repertoires in tissues likely differ.

The method was immunoSEQ multiplex PCR; TCRdb's version includes in-frame clones alone and lacks a portion of them. This sample carries millions of clones, 85% to 95% of them seen once, and the ten largest clones take 0.13%. The sequence was collected from a man between 18 and 29 years old in good health. The specimen sequenced was naive CD4+ T cells sorted from blood. The subset here: CD45RA+ positively selected.

As DNA, the CDR3 is TGTGCCAGTAGTATAGACGACAGGGGAAGCACTGAAGCTTTCTTT. Residues: CASSIDDRGSTEAFF. V is TRBV19 and J is TRBJ1-1; 8 bases are shared with TRBD1. The length of the CDR3 is 15 residues. J was trimmed by 4 bases and V by 0 bases; bases with no gene match: 4. CDR1 and CDR2 from the germline V gene are LNHDA and SQIVND (reference sequence). Using reference TRBV19 and TRBJ1-1 for the parts outside the CDR3, the full variable domain is DGGITQSPKYLFRKEGQNVTLSCEQNLNHDAMYWYRQDPGQGLRLIYYSQIVNDFQKGDIAEGYSVSREKKESFPLTVTSAQKNPTAFYLCASSIDDRGSTEAFFGQGTRLTVV.